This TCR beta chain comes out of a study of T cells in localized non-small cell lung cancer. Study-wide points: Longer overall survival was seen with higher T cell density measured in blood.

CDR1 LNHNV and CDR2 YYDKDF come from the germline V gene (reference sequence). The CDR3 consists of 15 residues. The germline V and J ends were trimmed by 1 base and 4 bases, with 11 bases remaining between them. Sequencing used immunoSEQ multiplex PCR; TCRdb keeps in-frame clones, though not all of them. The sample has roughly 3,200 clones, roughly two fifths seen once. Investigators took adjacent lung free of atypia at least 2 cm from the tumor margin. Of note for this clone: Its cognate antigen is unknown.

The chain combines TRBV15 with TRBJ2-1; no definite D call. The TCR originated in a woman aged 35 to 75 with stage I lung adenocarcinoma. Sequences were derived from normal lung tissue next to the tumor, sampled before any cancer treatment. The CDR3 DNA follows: TGTGCCACCAGCAGAGGGCGGCAGAATTACAATGAGCAGTTCTTC. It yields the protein CATSRGRQNYNEQFF.